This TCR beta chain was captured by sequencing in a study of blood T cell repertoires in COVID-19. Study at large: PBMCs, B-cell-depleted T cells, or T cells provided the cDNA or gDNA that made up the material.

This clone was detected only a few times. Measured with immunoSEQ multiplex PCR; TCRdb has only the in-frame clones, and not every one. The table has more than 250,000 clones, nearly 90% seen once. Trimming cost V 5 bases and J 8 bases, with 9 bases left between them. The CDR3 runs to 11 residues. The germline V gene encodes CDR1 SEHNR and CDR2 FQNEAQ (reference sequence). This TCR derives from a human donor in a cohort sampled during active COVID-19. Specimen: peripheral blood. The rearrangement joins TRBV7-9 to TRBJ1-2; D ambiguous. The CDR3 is CASSPSEGYTF. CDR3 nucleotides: TGTGCCAGCAGCCCCTCGGAGGGCTACACCTTC.